Below, 18 T cell receptor beta chains from the same sample are listed, as sequenced in a study of blood T cell repertoires in COVID-19. Some clones are missing from TCRdb's copy, which holds only in-frame ones; the method was immunoSEQ multiplex PCR. This sample has 200,000 to 250,000 clones; around 80% occur once, and the top ten carry approximately 4.6%. Sequenced: PBMCs or T cells enriched from blood (not recorded which). The receptors were sampled from a man aged 25-40 years with acute COVID-19.

Worth noting for this clone: The same CDR3 arises from other DNA sequences in this sample as well. V and J are TRBV5-1 and TRBJ1-1; the D is unclear. This CDR3 contains 14 residues. Germline CDR1 and CDR2: SGHRS and YFSETQ. V lost 4 bases to trimming and J lost 1 base, with 11 bases between them. CDR3 bases: TGCGCCAGCAGCCCGGGAACAACGAACACTGAAGCTTTCTTT. The encoded protein is CASSPGTTNTEAFF.

This chain connects TRBV5-6 to TRBJ1-6; D may be TRBD1 (5 bases). The CDR3 extends over 14 amino acids. Germline loops: CDR1 SGHDT, CDR2 YYEEEE. The V end was cut by 4 bases, the J end by 8 bases, with 13 bases between. Here the CDR3 reads CASSPARGDSPLHF. The CDR3 bases are TGTGCCAGCAGCCCCGCACGGGGGGATTCACCCCTCCACTTT.

The rearrangement joins TRBV5-5 to TRBJ2-1; D unresolved. Germline assignment: CDR1 SGHKS and CDR2 YYEKEE (reference sequence). This CDR3 region has 15 residues. V was clipped by 0 bases and J by 4 bases, with 11 bases between them. The CDR3 protein is CASSLEVSGYNEQFF. Here the CDR3 DNA reads TGTGCCAGCAGCTTGGAGGTGTCAGGATACAATGAGCAGTTCTTC.

The chain carries TRBV9 and TRBJ1-1; a possible D gene is TRBD1 (6 bases). V lost 3 bases and J lost 12, with 24 bases in between. CDR3 size: 15 residues. The germline CDR1 and CDR2 sequences are SGDLS and YYNGEE. CDR3 DNA sequence: TGTGCCAGCAGCGGAGGGTCAGGGGCCTTTGACCTGACTTTCTTT. Translated, it gives CASSGGSGAFDLTFF.

V is TRBV25-1 and J is TRBJ2-7; no firm D call. The CDR3 is 13 amino acids. The ends were cut back, 3 bases at V and 0 bases at J, with 6 bases in the middle. Per the germline V gene, CDR1 is MGHDK and CDR2 is SYGVNS. This chain's CDR3 is CASSDTSSYEQYF. The CDR3 region has the DNA TGTGCCAGCAGTGACACAAGCTCCTACGAGCAGTACTTC.

The chain recombines TRBV5-1 with TRBJ1-1; tentative D call: TRBD1 (5 bases). V lost 4 bases to trimming and J lost 0 bases, with 13 bases between them. Germline loops: CDR1 SGHRS, CDR2 YFSETQ. This CDR3 has 15 residues. The CDR3 reads CASSPGTFMNTEAFF. The CDR3 DNA sequence: TGCGCCAGCAGCCCCGGGACTTTTATGAACACTGAAGCTTTCTTT.

The chain is built from TRBV9 and TRBJ2-6, with 7 bases aligning to TRBD1. Germline-derived CDR1 and CDR2 are SGDLS and YYNGEE. This CDR3 is 18 amino acids long. The junction had 11 bases not matched to a gene; V was cut back by 4 bases and J by 1 base. The CDR3 loop is CASSHQGDLSSGANVLTF. The CDR3 DNA is TGTGCCAGCAGCCATCAGGGGGACCTGAGTTCTGGGGCCAACGTCCTGACTTTC.

As for this clone: A much more abundant neighbour one base away suggests this may be a read error. Other DNA sequences of this sample code for an identical CDR3. V and J are TRBV6-6 and TRBJ1-5; 11 bases line up with TRBD1. Germline assignment: CDR1 MNHNY and CDR2 SVGAGI (reference sequence). The CDR3 totals 17 residues. The junction had 13 bases not matched to a gene; V was cut back by 5 bases and J by 7 bases. CDR3 in DNA: TGTGCCAGCAGTCGTTCCTCTGGGACAGGGGGTGGGCAGCCCCAGCATTTT. It encodes CASSRSSGTGGGQPQHF.

The CDR3 DNA sequence: TGTGCCAGCAGTCGAAAACCGGGACTAGCGGGGGGGCGAACCTACGAGCAGTACTTC. Its translation: CASSRKPGLAGGRTYEQYF. The chain links TRBV27 to TRBJ2-7, with 16 bases matching TRBD2. Germline V gene sequence: CDR1 MNHEY, CDR2 SMNVEV (reference sequence). This CDR3 has 19 residues. The trim removed 5 bases at V and 2 bases at J, leaving 12 bases unmatched.

This clone was seen more than once but under ten times. The CDR3 sequence: CATGQGLENTIYF. For the CDR3, the DNA is TGTGCCACAGGACAGGGGCTGGAAAACACCATATATTTT. The chain links TRBV11-2 to TRBJ1-3; the match to TRBD1 covers 9 bases. Trimming at V came to 10 bases and at J to 6 bases, leaving 7 bases not matched to a gene. CDR1 is SGHAT, CDR2 FQNNGV, per germline. This CDR3 is 13 amino acids long.

With respect to this clone: One junction end does not reproduce the germline sequence, and a read error may be involved. This chain uses TRBV3-1 (or the pseudogene TRBV3-2) with TRBJ1-1, with unresolved D. Germline CDR1 is LGHDT and CDR2 is YNNKEL (reference sequence). The CDR3 extends over 16 amino acids. In DNA, the CDR3 is TGTGCCAGCAGTCAAGGCTACCAGGCCGCGAACACTGAAGCTTTCTTT. This codes for CASSQGYQAANTEAFF.

The chain couples TRBV6-5 to TRBJ1-2; the D is unclear. There are 11 residues in the CDR3. Trimming stripped 7 bases from V and 3 bases from J, with 6 bases between. Per germline, CDR1 MNHEY and CDR2 SVGAGI. In nucleotides, the CDR3 is TGTGCCAGCACCCCCGACTATGGCTACACCTTC. This encodes CASTPDYGYTF.

This clone was detected only a few times. This CDR3 is CASSVLDSLNSPLHF. The CDR3 DNA reads as TGTGCCAGCAGCGTACTTGACAGTTTGAATTCACCCCTCCACTTT. The gene calls are TRBV9 and TRBJ1-6; TRBD1 might be the D (5 bases). The V gene's germline CDR1 is SGDLS and CDR2 YYNGEE. The CDR3 is made up of 15 amino acids. V dropped 1 base and J dropped 7 bases, with 12 bases sitting between them.

CDR3 amino acids: CASSHGQGAGNEKLFF. The CDR3 DNA sequence: TGTGCCAGCAGTCATGGACAGGGGGCTGGTAATGAAAAACTGTTTTTT. The chain carries TRBV11-2 and TRBJ1-4; 11 bases fit TRBD1. Trimming at V came to 6 bases and at J to 4 bases, leaving 7 bases not matched to a gene. The CDR3 consists of 16 residues. Germline CDR1 reads SGHAT; CDR2 reads FQNNGV.

This sequence joins TRBV6-6 and TRBJ2-1, with 11 bases matching TRBD2. The CDR3 consists of 17 residues. The V and J ends lost 5 bases and 4 bases, in that order; junction bases with no gene match: 10. Germline loops: CDR1 MNHNY, CDR2 SVGAGI (reference sequence). The chain's CDR3 is CASSPFILAGDYNEQFF. The CDR3 region has the DNA TGTGCCAGCAGTCCTTTCATACTAGCGGGGGATTACAATGAGCAGTTCTTC.

V gene TRBV5-5 combines with J gene TRBJ1-2; a weak D match, TRBD1 (5 bases). Germline CDR1 SGHKS, CDR2 YYEKEE (reference sequence). Trimming removed 1 base at V and 2 bases at J, with 15 bases between. The CDR3 sequence is 16 residues long. The CDR3 region has the DNA TGTGCCAGCAGCTTGCGGTTCAGGGATCCAAACTATGGCTACACCTTC. Translated, it gives CASSLRFRDPNYGYTF.

The CDR3: CASSRQTSGNTIYF. CDR3 coding DNA: TGTGCCAGCAGCAGGCAGACCTCTGGAAACACCATATATTTT. V is TRBV28 and J is TRBJ1-3; D call uncertain. Germline V lookup: CDR1 MDHEN, CDR2 SYDVKM. This CDR3 spans 14 amino acids. The V end lost 6 bases, the J end lost 0 bases, and 9 bases lay between the germline ends.

The chain couples TRBV7-3 to TRBJ2-1; no definite D call. This CDR3 has 14 residues. Germline-derived CDR1 and CDR2 are SGHTA and FQGTGA. The V and J ends lost 1 base and 6 bases respectively, with 10 bases between them. CDR3 DNA: TGTGCCAGCAGCTTAAGTGTGGGCCCCAATGAGCAGTTCTTC. It translates to CASSLSVGPNEQFF. The entire variable domain, with the rest obtained from reference TRBV7-3 and TRBJ2-1, is as follows: GAGVSQTPSNKVTEKGKYVELRCDPISGHTALYWYRQSLGQGPEFLIYFQGTGAADDSGLPNDRFFAVRPEGSVSTLKIQRTERGDSAVYLCASSLSVGPNEQFFGPGTRLTVL.